This T cell receptor (beta chain) was sequenced during a study of cytomegalovirus exposure and HLA in healthy donors. Overall study findings and caveats: The authors considered a cluster of highly shared sequence variants likely to be a sequencing artifact. Accurate prediction of most subjects' HLA-A and HLA-B alleles from TCR beta sequences was reported.

The PCR employed 60 Vbeta primers together with 13 Jbeta primers. Profiled with immunoSEQ multiplex PCR; TCRdb holds only in-frame clones, not every one. The data contain roughly 170,000 clones, approximately 77% of them singletons. About this clone itself: What it recognizes is unknown.

Between the trimmed V and J ends, which lost 2 bases and 5 bases, there was a span of 6 bases. The CDR3 has 13 amino acids. Germline V gives CDR1 LGHNA, CDR2 YSLEER. This rearrangement joins TRBV4-3 to TRBJ1-4, with a possible D match to TRBD1 (5 bases). The source is a male donor in good health and CMV-seronegative. Sequences were obtained from PBMCs. The CDR3 nucleotides are TGCGCCAGCAGCCAACAGGGAAATGAAAAACTGTTTTTT. Amino acid sequence: CASSQQGNEKLFF.